A single sample gave rise to the 8 T cell receptor beta chains below, sequenced in a study of T cell repertoires in cytomegalovirus infection. TCRdb used MiXCR to reprocess the reads, holding one entry per CDR3 protein. In the table there are 550,000 to 850,000 distinct CDR3 sequences, 30% to 35% of which are singletons. These TCRs' antigens remain unknown. The specimen was cultured PBMCs, collected from culture after CMV antigen stimulation. The source is a human donor in good health (CMV status not recorded). Some clones in this sample may be carry-over from other donors' samples.

This clonotype was seen many times. The chain links TRBV7-2 to TRBJ2-1, with TRBD2 identical over 10 bases. This CDR3 region has 16 residues. From germline, CDR1 is SGHTA and CDR2 FQGNSA. The V and J ends lost 4 bases and 8 bases, in that order; junction bases with no gene match: 11. The CDR3 protein is CASSSQGSGGADEQFF. CDR3 DNA sequence: TGTGCCAGCAGCTCCCAGGGGAGCGGGGGGGCAGATGAGCAGTTCTTC.

The gene calls are TRBV5-1 and TRBJ2-1, with 9 nucleotides matching TRBD2. The J segment lost 6 bases and the V segment lost 2 bases, leaving 6 bases of the junction unmatched. CDR3 length: 15 amino acids. In germline, CDR1 is SGHRS, CDR2 YFSETQ. CDR3 sequence: CASSFSGTSTNEQFF. The CDR3 DNA sequence: TGCGCCAGCAGCTTCTCCGGGACTAGCACCAATGAGCAGTTCTTC.

The sample holds a few counts of this clonotype. The CDR3 DNA is TGTGCCAGCAGTCCTAGGGACAGGGACGAAAAACTGTTTTTT. It is translated as CASSPRDRDEKLFF. V gene TRBV6-8 combines with J gene TRBJ1-4, with 9 bases aligning to TRBD1. From germline, CDR1 is MNHGY and CDR2 SAAAGT. J was trimmed by 8 bases and V by 5 bases; bases with no gene match: 6. This CDR3 comprises 14 residues.

J is TRBJ2-7 and V is TRBV2, with D tentatively TRBD1 (5 bases). The germline V and J ends were trimmed by 3 bases and 6 bases, with 18 bases remaining between them. Germline values: CDR1 SNHLY, CDR2 FYNNEI. This CDR3 spans 15 amino acids. The CDR3 DNA reads as TGTGCCAGCAGTGACGGAACAGGAGCCCCGCGCGAGCAGTACTTC. Its protein product is CASSDGTGAPREQYF.

The chain links TRBV7-8 to TRBJ2-7, with D uncertain. Germline-derived CDR1 and CDR2 are SGHVS and FQNEAQ. The ends were cut back, 5 bases at V and 0 bases at J, with 11 bases in the middle. The CDR3 is 14 amino acids. The CDR3 sequence: CASSIRGRSYEQYF. The CDR3 DNA reads as TGTGCCAGCAGCATCAGAGGTCGCTCCTACGAGCAGTACTTC. Using reference TRBV7-8 and TRBJ2-7 for the parts outside the CDR3, the full variable domain is GAGVSQSPRYKVAKRGQDVALRCDPISGHVSLFWYQQALGQGPEFLTYFQNEAQLDKSGLPSDRFFAERPEGSVSTLKIQRTQQEDSAVYLCASSIRGRSYEQYFGPGTRLTVT.

The chain has TRBV7-6 and TRBJ2-7, with 10 bases matching TRBD2. The CDR3 loop spans 19 amino acids. V was pared by 5 bases and J by 3 bases, with 19 bases of the junction left unmatched. Germline V gene lookup returns CDR1 SGHVS and CDR2 FNYEAQ. The CDR3 DNA sequence: TGTGCCAGCAGCAACTTACCGGGACTAGCGCGAGTTCCCCTCTACGAGCAGTACTTC. Translating it yields CASSNLPGLARVPLYEQYF.

This clonotype has a handful of counts. Here the CDR3 reads CASSKRPSYEQYF. The CDR3 DNA reads as TGTGCCAGCAGCAAAAGACCGAGCTACGAGCAGTACTTC. The V call is TRBV7-2, the J call TRBJ2-7; D unclear. The germline gives CDR1 SGHTA, CDR2 FQGNSA. Trimming stripped 5 bases from V and 3 bases from J, with 11 bases between. The CDR3 totals 13 residues.

This clonotype came up once. CDR3 loop: CASSLPGANYGYTF. The CDR3 DNA is TGTGCCAGCAGTCTGCCGGGGGCCAATTATGGCTACACCTTC. V gene TRBV7-9 combines with J gene TRBJ1-2; possibly TRBD1 for D (6 bases). The V end was cut by 6 bases, the J end by 5 bases, with 16 bases between. The CDR3 sequence is 14 residues long. CDR1 SEHNR and CDR2 FQNEAQ come from the germline V gene (reference sequence).